This entry describes one T cell receptor beta chain. Its antigen is not known. Mismatch with germline at one junction end may stem from a read error. The assay was immunoSEQ multiplex PCR, and TCRdb's table has in-frame clones only and misses some. The sample comprises hundreds of thousands of clones, 60% to 75% of which are singletons, and around 1.8% rests with the top ten. Donors had no recently reported acute infections or vaccinations and were HIV-negative. The CDR3 spans 14 residues. Germline V gene sequence: CDR1 SGHNT, CDR2 YENEEA. The data derive from a study of shared clonotypes between healthy human individuals. Study-level points and caveats: In general, naive subsets displayed greater estimated richness than memory subsets did. Rarefaction showed sorted-subset sequencing was incomplete despite large depth.

The chain couples TRBV11-3 to TRBJ2-7; perhaps TRBD1 as D (6 bases). The sequence was collected from a woman aged 25 to 45 in good health. Material for sequencing was memory CD4+ T cells sorted from blood. The sample's subset: CD45RA-negative fraction. CDR3 nucleotides: TGTGCCAGCAGCTTACAGGGGCACTCCAACGAGCAGTACTTC. This sequence encodes CASSLQGHSNEQYF.